This TCR beta chain was retrieved from a study of cytomegalovirus exposure and HLA in healthy donors. General study results and limits: It was 150 to 200 TCR beta chains that were listed as cytomegalovirus-associated.

This CDR3 has 15 amino acids. With 2 bases removed from V and 4 bases from J, the gap between germline ends came to 14 bases. Germline V gene data show CDR1 as MNHNS and CDR2 as SASEGT. The PCR was carried out with 60 Vbeta primers and 13 Jbeta primers. Data came from immunoSEQ multiplex PCR; TCRdb stores just in-frame clones and leaves some out. The sample records about 130,000 clones, about 81% being singletons. Note on this clone: Its antigen remains unknown.

This sequence originates from a woman in her thirties or forties in good health and CMV-seropositive. What was sequenced was PBMCs. The chain recombines TRBV6-1 with TRBJ1-2; D possibly corresponds to TRBD1 (5 bases). CDR3 in amino acids: CASSERPQGGYGYTF. CDR3 sequence (DNA): TGTGCCAGCAGTGAACGCCCCCAGGGTGGCTATGGCTACACCTTC.